This TCR beta chain came from a study of T cells in localized non-small cell lung cancer. There are 14 residues in the CDR3. Germline V gene sequence: CDR1 SNHLY, CDR2 FYNNEI. After removal of 2 bases from V and 7 bases from J, the junction contained 6 bases not matched to a gene. TCRdb keeps only in-frame clones here, not all; method: immunoSEQ multiplex PCR. The data hold tens of thousands of clones, with over 70% observed a single time. This sample comprised peripheral blood, obtained before any cancer treatment. This clonotype was obtained from a male donor at least 60 years old with stage III squamous cell lung carcinoma. The chain uses TRBV2 and TRBJ1-2; the match to TRBD1 covers 8 bases. The chain's CDR3 is CASSEMAGGRGYTF. The CDR3, as DNA: TGTGCCAGCAGTGAAATGGCAGGGGGCCGTGGCTACACCTTC.